The next 18 T cell receptor beta chains were all read from a single sample in a study of T cell responses to AZD1222 COVID-19 vaccine. Profiled with immunoSEQ multiplex PCR; TCRdb holds only in-frame clones, not every one. The table includes 200,000 or so clones, 80% to 95% detected once. The sample was peripheral blood, taken 28 days after the second AZD1222 dose. These TCRs come from an adult who received the AZD1222 COVID-19 vaccine.

This chain connects TRBV10-3 to TRBJ1-2; no firm D call. V was shortened by 0 bases and J by 5 bases, with 16 bases between the two germline ends. This CDR3 contains 16 residues. Germline V gene data show CDR1 as ENHRY and CDR2 as SYGVKD. CDR3 DNA: TGTGCCATCAGTGAGTCGGAAGGGTCGGCGTGGTATGGCTACACCTTC. Amino acid sequence: CAISESEGSAWYGYTF.

This clone has a single count. This chain uses TRBV7-2 with TRBJ2-7; 11 bases are shared with TRBD2. The germline V gene has CDR1 SGHTA and CDR2 FQGNSA. The CDR3 consists of 17 residues. With 4 bases clipped from V and 3 bases from J, the junction kept 11 bases outside the gene matches. Here the CDR3 DNA reads TGTGCCAGCAGCTCCACCTCCCGACTAGCGGGGAACTACGAGCAGTACTTC. Protein product: CASSSTSRLAGNYEQYF.

V usage is TRBV7-2 and J usage is TRBJ1-2; D is perhaps TRBD1 (6 bases). Trimming shortened V by 3 bases and J by 2 bases, and 13 bases separated the two germline ends. The CDR3 spans 15 residues. Germline V CDR1 and CDR2: SGHTA, FQGNSA. In DNA form, the CDR3 reads TGTGCCAGCAGCTTCGTTTCGGGACAAAACTATGGCTACACCTTC. This sequence encodes CASSFVSGQNYGYTF.

This clone was observed a few times. This rearrangement joins TRBV7-8 to TRBJ2-7, with no clear D. The CDR3 contains 12 residues. V was cut by 5 bases and J by 0 bases, with 5 bases left in between. Germline values: CDR1 SGHVS, CDR2 FQNEAQ. Written as DNA, the CDR3 is TGTGCCAGCAGCCAGAGCTCCTACGAGCAGTACTTC. It specifies CASSQSSYEQYF.

V is TRBV9 and J is TRBJ1-6; weak D call: TRBD1 (6 bases). The CDR3 totals 14 residues. V lost 4 bases and J lost 5, with 10 bases in between. Germline loops: CDR1 SGDLS, CDR2 YYNGEE. CDR3 sequence (DNA): TGTGCCAGCAGCCCAGGGGCCGATAATTCACCCCTCCACTTT. Its translation is CASSPGADNSPLHF.

The J gene is TRBJ1-4, the V gene TRBV5-1; 9 positions agree with TRBD1. J was trimmed by 6 bases and V by 1 base; bases with no gene match: 1. Germline lookup yields CDR1 SGHRS and CDR2 YFSETQ. This CDR3 has 14 residues. CDR3 in DNA: TGCGCCAGCAGCTTGAGGGACAGGGATGAAAAACTGTTTTTT. Protein product: CASSLRDRDEKLFF.

The chain links TRBV5-4 to TRBJ2-2; no firm D call. V gave up 4 bases and J gave up 5 bases, with 9 bases separating them. The CDR3 extends over 13 amino acids. From germline, CDR1 is SGHNT and CDR2 YYREEE (reference sequence). The DNA for the CDR3 is TGTGCCAGCAGCAGCTGGGAAACCGGGGAGCTGTTTTTT. The encoded protein is CASSSWETGELFF. Full variable domain (outside the CDR3, taken from reference TRBV5-4 and TRBJ2-2): ETGVTQSPTHLIKTRGQQVTLRCSSQSGHNTVSWYQQALGQGPQFIFQYYREEENGRGNFPPRFSGLQFPNYSSELNVNALELDDSALYLCASSSWETGELFFGEGSRLTVL.

J is TRBJ1-2 and V is TRBV29-1; tentatively, D is TRBD1 (6 bases). Germline values: CDR1 SQVTM, CDR2 ANQGSEA. The CDR3 has 13 amino acids. The ends were cut back, 6 bases at V and 1 base at J, with 12 bases in the middle. As DNA, the CDR3 is TGCAGCGTAGGCACAGGGAGTAACTATGGCTACACCTTC. It yields the protein CSVGTGSNYGYTF.

The V gene is TRBV28, the J gene TRBJ2-7, with 9 positions matching TRBD2. Germline lookup yields CDR1 MDHEN and CDR2 SYDVKM. The V and J ends lost 2 bases and 6 bases, in that order; junction bases with no gene match: 8. The CDR3 sequence is 15 residues long. CDR3 sequence: CASSLSAGGPLEQYF. In DNA, the CDR3 is TGTGCCAGCAGTTTAAGCGCGGGGGGGCCCCTCGAGCAGTACTTC.

The chain employs TRBV7-8 and TRBJ2-5; 7 positions match TRBD2. The V and J ends lost 3 bases and 5 bases, in that order; junction bases with no gene match: 6. This CDR3 has 14 amino acids. Germline loops: CDR1 SGHVS, CDR2 FQNEAQ. In DNA, the CDR3 is TGTGCCAGCAGCTTGGGGGGAGGGGTGGAGACCCAGTACTTC. Its protein is CASSLGGGVETQYF.

CDR3 in amino acids: CASSGAQGYGYTF. As DNA, the CDR3 is TGTGCCAGCAGCGGAGCTCAAGGCTATGGCTACACCTTC. The chain has TRBV5-6 and TRBJ1-2; D gene uncertain. Germline V gene lookup returns CDR1 SGHDT and CDR2 YYEEEE. CDR3 length: 13 residues. Trimming cost V 4 bases and J 4 bases, with 11 bases left between them. Full variable domain (outside the CDR3, taken from reference TRBV5-6 and TRBJ1-2): DAGVTQSPTHLIKTRGQQVTLRCSPKSGHDTVSWYQQALGQGPQFIFQYYEEEERQRGNFPDRFSGHQFPNYSSELNVNALLLGDSALYLCASSGAQGYGYTFGSGTRLTVV.

The chain has TRBV24-1 and TRBJ1-4, with TRBD1 as a possible D gene (5 bases). The CDR3 runs 14 residues. The V end lost 4 bases, the J end lost 6 bases, and 11 bases lay between the germline ends. CDR1 is KGHDR, CDR2 SFDVKD, per germline. In DNA form, the CDR3 reads TGTGCCACCAGTGACCCAGGGTTCGATGAAAAACTGTTTTTT. Amino acid sequence: CATSDPGFDEKLFF.

Details on this clone: The germline gene is not matched at one end of the junction; a read error may be the cause. The chain couples TRBV5-1 to TRBJ2-7; D is possibly TRBD1 (5 bases). The V gene's germline CDR1 is SGHRS and CDR2 YFSETQ. The CDR3 is 14 residues long. The CDR3, as DNA: TGCGCCAGCAGCTTTCAGGGTCCCTCCTACGATCAGTACTTC. Protein sequence: CASSFQGPSYDQYF.

The chain recombines TRBV5-4 with TRBJ2-1; 9 nucleotides agree with TRBD2. Trimming at V came to 0 bases and at J to 7 bases, leaving 8 bases not matched to a gene. This CDR3 has 16 amino acids. Germline V lookup: CDR1 SGHNT, CDR2 YYREEE (reference sequence). The CDR3 region is CASSLEGGGALNEQFF. Written as DNA, the CDR3 is TGTGCCAGCAGCTTGGAGGGCGGGGGGGCCTTAAATGAGCAGTTCTTC.

In nucleotides, the CDR3 is TGCGCCAGCAGCCAAGAACTCGGCCGGAACTCTGGAAACACCATATATTTT. Translation gives CASSQELGRNSGNTIYF. J is TRBJ1-3 and V is TRBV4-3; D uncertain. Germline V CDR1 and CDR2: LGHNA, YSLEER. This CDR3 is 17 amino acids long. V was shortened by 0 bases and J by 0 bases, with 12 bases between the two germline ends.

The V gene is TRBV7-9, the J gene TRBJ2-3; D remains ambiguous. Germline values: CDR1 SEHNR, CDR2 FQNEAQ (reference sequence). The CDR3 is 14 residues long. Deletions cut 5 bases from V and 1 base from J, with 10 bases between. The CDR3 DNA is TGTGCCAGCAGCCCCTTCTTGGGCACAGATACGCAGTATTTT. Translating gives CASSPFLGTDTQYF.

The chain combines TRBV7-6 with TRBJ1-5; D is perhaps TRBD1 (6 bases). The V and J ends lost 1 base and 6 bases respectively, with 16 bases between them. CDR1 and CDR2 from the germline V gene are SGHVS and FNYEAQ. The CDR3 contains 16 residues. Here the CDR3 reads CASSLGPGQPGQPQHF. The CDR3 DNA reads TGTGCCAGCAGCTTAGGACCTGGACAGCCGGGTCAGCCCCAGCATTTT.

V and J are TRBV18 and TRBJ1-6; no clear D. The CDR3 has 14 residues. Germline V lookup: CDR1 KGHSH, CDR2 LQKENI. With 1 base removed from V and 8 bases from J, the gap between germline ends came to 9 bases. The CDR3 is CASSPQGRDSPLHF. DNA for the CDR3: TGTGCCAGCTCACCACAGGGTCGGGATTCACCCCTCCACTTT.